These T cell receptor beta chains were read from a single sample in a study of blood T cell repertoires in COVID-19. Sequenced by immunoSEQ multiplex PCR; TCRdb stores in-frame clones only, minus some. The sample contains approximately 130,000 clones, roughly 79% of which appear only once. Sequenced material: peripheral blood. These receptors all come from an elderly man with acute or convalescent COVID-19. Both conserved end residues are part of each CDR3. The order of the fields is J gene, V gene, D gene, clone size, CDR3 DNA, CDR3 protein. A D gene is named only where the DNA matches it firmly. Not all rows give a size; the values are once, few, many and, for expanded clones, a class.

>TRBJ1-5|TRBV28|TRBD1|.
TGTGCCAGCAAGTTTGATACCACCTATCTCGGGACAGGGGGGAATCAGCCCCAGCATTTT
CASKFDTTYLGTGGNQPQHF
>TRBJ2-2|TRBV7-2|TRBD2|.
TGTGCCAGCAGCTTAATAGCGGGGGGGCCGGTTACCGGGGAGCTGTTTTTT
CASSLIAGGPVTGELFF
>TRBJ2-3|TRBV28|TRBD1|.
TGTGCCAGCACGGACAGGTTATTAGGCACAGATACGCAGTATTTT
CASTDRLLGTDTQYF
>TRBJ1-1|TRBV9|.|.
TGTGCCAGCAGCGCGGGGGGGCAGTCTATGGGAGCTGAAGCTTTCTTT
CASSAGGQSMGAEAFF
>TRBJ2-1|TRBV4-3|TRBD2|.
TGCGCCAGCAGCCAGGGTAGCGGGGGGGCGTCCTACAATGAGCAGTTCTTC
CASSQGSGGASYNEQFF
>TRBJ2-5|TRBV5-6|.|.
TGTGCCAGCAGCTTGGCAGGGCTCCTAGAGACCCAGTACTTC
CASSLAGLLETQYF
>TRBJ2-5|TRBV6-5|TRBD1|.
TGTGCCAGCACCCCTGACAGGGGCCCTAGGGAGACCCAGTACTTC
CASTPDRGPRETQYF
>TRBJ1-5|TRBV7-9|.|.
TGTGCCAGCAGCCCCGGGTGGGGCCCTCAGAGGCAGCCCCAGCATTTT
CASSPGWGPQRQPQHF
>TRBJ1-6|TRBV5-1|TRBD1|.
TGCGCCAGCAGCCCAGGACAGGGTATTAATTCACCCCTCCACTTT
CASSPGQGINSPLHF
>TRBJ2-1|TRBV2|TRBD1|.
TGTGCCAGCAGTTTAGGACAGGGCGACTACAATGAGCAGTTCTTC
CASSLGQGDYNEQFF
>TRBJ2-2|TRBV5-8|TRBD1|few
TGTGCCAGCAGGTACAGGGGGCGCGCCACCGGGGAGCTGTTTTTT
CASRYRGRATGELFF
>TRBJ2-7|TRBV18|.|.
TGTGCCAGCTCACCTTATTCCTACGAGCAGTACTTC
CASSPYSYEQYF
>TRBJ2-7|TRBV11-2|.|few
TGTGCCAGCAGCTTTGACAGGACGGAAACTATCTACGAGCAGTACTTC
CASSFDRTETIYEQYF
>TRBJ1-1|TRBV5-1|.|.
TGCGCCAGCAGGAGGGCAGAGAACACTGAAGCTTTCTTT
CASRRAENTEAFF
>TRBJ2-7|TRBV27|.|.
TGTGCCAGCAGTTTATCCCGGACAGGGAGGGGCGAGCAGTACTTC
CASSLSRTGRGEQYF
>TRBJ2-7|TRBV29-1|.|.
TGCAGCGTTGTCGAGGGGGTGGACGAGCAGTACTTC
CSVVEGVDEQYF
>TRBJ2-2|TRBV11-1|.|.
TGTGCCAGCAGCTTAGAGGGGGGGCGTTACACCGGGGAGCTGTTTTTT
CASSLEGGRYTGELFF
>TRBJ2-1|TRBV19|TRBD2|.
TGTGCCAGTAGCCCGGGACTAGCGGGGATGGAGCAGTTCTTC
CASSPGLAGMEQFF
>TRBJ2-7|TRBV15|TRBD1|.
TGTGCCACCAGCAGAGGGCAGGGACAGGGGGCCGACGAGCAGTACTTC
CATSRGQGQGADEQYF
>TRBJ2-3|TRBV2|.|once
TGTGCCAGCAGTGAATACTCAGATACGCAGTATTTT
CASSEYSDTQYF
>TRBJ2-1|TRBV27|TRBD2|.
TGTGCCAGCAGATTACACCCGACTGGTAGCGGGGCCAATGAGCAGTTCTTC
CASRLHPTGSGANEQFF
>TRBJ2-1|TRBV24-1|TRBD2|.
TGTGCCACCAGTGATGGGTCCGGACTAGCGCTACGGAATGAGCAGTTCTTC
CATSDGSGLALRNEQFF
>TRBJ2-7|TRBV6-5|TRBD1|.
TGTGCCAGCAGTTCCGGGACAGGGGGAGTCTACGAGCAGTACTTC
CASSSGTGGVYEQYF
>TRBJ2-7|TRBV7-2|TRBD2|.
TGTGCCAGCAGCTTAATGCGGGGGGGTACCTACGAGCAGTACTTC
CASSLMRGGTYEQYF
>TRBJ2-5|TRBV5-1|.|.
TGCGCCAGCAGCTTGGGCGGCCCCGAGACCCAGTACTTC
CASSLGGPETQYF
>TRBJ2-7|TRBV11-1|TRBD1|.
TGTGCCAGCAGAGATCAAACAGGGGGCGACGAGCAGTACTTC
CASRDQTGGDEQYF
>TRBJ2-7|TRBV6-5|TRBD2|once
TGTGCCAGCAGTCGGATAGGGACTAGTGGTAACGAGCAGTACTTC
CASSRIGTSGNEQYF
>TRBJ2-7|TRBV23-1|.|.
TGCGCCAGCAGCCCCCAGGGGTTGGGTTACTACGAGCAGTACTTC
CASSPQGLGYYEQYF
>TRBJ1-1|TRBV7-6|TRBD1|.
TGTGCCAGCAGCTTACGGCCGACCTGGGCAGGGGGTTCCAACACTGAAGCTTTCTTT
CASSLRPTWAGGSNTEAFF
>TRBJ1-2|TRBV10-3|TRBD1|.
TGTGCCATCAGCAGGGGACAGGGTACCTATGGCTACACCTTC
CAISRGQGTYGYTF
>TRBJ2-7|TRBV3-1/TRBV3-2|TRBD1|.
TGTGCCAGCAGCCAACGCCGGGACAGGGTTAACGAGCAGTACTTC
CASSQRRDRVNEQYF
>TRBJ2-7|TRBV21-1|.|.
TGTGCCAGCAGCCAGACAGAATACTACGAGCAGTACTTC
CASSQTEYYEQYF
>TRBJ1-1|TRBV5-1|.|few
TGCGCCAGCAGCTTTTCTGGAGGGATGAACACTGAAGCTTTCTTT
CASSFSGGMNTEAFF
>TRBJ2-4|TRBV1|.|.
TGCACCAGCAGCCAGGCTAACATTCAGTACTTC
CTSSQANIQYF
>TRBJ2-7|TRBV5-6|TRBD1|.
TGTGCCAGCAGCTTTAAAGCCAGGGGGCTTGCGTCCTACGAGCAGTACTTC
CASSFKARGLASYEQYF
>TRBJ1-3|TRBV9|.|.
TGTGCCAGCAGTGAGGGGGGGATCCACTCTGGAAACACCATATATTTT
CASSEGGIHSGNTIYF
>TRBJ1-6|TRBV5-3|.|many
TGTGCCATTCCCCATGTATGGCAGGCGTTCTATAATTCACCCCTCCACTTT
CAIPHVWQAFYNSPLHF
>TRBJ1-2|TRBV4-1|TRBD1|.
TGCGCCAGCAGCCTATACCGTCAGGGGGCTGGCGGCTACACCTTC
CASSLYRQGAGGYTF
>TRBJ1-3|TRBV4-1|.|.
TGCGCCAGCAGCCAAGATCTTGCGGGAGGAACTTTCTCTGGAAACACCATATATTTT
CASSQDLAGGTFSGNTIYF
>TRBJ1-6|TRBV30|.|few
TGTGCCTGGAGGTGGGATCCGGGAAAGTCGTTGATTAATTCACCCCTCCACTTT
CAWRWDPGKSLINSPLHF
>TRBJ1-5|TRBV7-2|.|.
TGTGCCAGCAGCTTAGAAGTGTGGACTGACAAGCCCCAGCATTTT
CASSLEVWTDKPQHF
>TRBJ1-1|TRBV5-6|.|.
TGTGCCAGCAGCTTACAGGGACCTACCCCTGAAGCTTTCTTT
CASSLQGPTPEAFF
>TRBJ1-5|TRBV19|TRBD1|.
TGTGCCAGTAGTTTACAGGGGGTGAAGCATTTT
CASSLQGVKHF